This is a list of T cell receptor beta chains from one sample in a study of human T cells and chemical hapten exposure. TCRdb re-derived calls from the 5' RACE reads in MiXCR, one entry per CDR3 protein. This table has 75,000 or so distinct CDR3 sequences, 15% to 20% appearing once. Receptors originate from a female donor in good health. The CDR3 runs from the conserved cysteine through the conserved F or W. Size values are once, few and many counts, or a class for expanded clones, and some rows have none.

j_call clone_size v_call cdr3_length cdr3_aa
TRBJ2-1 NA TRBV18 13 CASSPKTGHEQFF
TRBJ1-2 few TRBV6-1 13 CASSEELNYGYTF
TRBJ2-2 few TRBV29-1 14 CSVRRTENTGELFF
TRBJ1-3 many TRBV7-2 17 CASSSFPRGPSGNTIYF
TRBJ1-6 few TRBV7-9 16 CASSLGLGLDNSPLHF
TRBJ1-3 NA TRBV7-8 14 CASSLAGDGNTIYF
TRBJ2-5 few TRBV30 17 CAWSVRGRAGGGETQYF
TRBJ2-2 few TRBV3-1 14 CASSLDRSDGELFF
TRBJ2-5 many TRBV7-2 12 CASSWAVETQYF
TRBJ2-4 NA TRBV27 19 CASSPQREGRVVAKNIQYF
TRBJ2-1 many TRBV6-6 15 CASSYLPGGPNEQFF
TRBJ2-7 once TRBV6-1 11 CASRDYYEQYF
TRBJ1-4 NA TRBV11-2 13 CASSPQPREKLFF
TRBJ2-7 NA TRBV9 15 CASSASPGTSYEQYF
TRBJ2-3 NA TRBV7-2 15 CASSSRSGSTDTQYF
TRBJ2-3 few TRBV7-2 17 CASRVDIGGPLTDTQYF
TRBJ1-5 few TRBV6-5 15 CASSYSGQGNQPQHF
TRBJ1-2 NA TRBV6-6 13 CACRQGLGYGYTF
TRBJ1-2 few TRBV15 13 CATSMGQFYGYTF
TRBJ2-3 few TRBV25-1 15 CASSDGRRLTDTQYF
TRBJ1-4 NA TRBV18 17 CASSPLHDFATNEKLFF
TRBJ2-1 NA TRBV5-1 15 CASSLGGTDYNEQFF
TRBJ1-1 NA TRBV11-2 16 CASSSLRDRGRNQAFF
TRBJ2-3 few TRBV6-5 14 CASKLGGGRGTQYF
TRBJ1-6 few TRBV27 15 CASSFRTPSESPLHF
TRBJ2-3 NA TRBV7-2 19 CASSLGVRGGLPSTDTQYF
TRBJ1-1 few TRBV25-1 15 CASRSNLWDSTEAFF
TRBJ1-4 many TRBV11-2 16 CASSPTGGNTNEKLFF
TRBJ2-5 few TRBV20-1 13 CSAKAGGPETQYF
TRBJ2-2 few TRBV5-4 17 CASSRGLGQSNTGELFF
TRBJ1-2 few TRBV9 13 CASSVDTNYGYTF
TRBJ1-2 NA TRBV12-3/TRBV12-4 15 CASSLTGVANYGYTF
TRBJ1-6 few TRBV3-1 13 CASSARRDSPLHF
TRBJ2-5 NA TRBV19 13 CASSSDRGETQYF
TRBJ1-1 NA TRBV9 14 CASSQDTLGTEAFF
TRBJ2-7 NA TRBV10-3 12 CAISPLHHEQYF
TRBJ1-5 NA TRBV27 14 CASSTTGIDQPQHF
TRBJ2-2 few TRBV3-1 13 CASAKPGTGELFF
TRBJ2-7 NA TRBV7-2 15 CASSSSGLRPYEQYF
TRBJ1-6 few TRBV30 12 CAWSDTASPLHF
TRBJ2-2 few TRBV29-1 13 CSVPDRVPGELFF